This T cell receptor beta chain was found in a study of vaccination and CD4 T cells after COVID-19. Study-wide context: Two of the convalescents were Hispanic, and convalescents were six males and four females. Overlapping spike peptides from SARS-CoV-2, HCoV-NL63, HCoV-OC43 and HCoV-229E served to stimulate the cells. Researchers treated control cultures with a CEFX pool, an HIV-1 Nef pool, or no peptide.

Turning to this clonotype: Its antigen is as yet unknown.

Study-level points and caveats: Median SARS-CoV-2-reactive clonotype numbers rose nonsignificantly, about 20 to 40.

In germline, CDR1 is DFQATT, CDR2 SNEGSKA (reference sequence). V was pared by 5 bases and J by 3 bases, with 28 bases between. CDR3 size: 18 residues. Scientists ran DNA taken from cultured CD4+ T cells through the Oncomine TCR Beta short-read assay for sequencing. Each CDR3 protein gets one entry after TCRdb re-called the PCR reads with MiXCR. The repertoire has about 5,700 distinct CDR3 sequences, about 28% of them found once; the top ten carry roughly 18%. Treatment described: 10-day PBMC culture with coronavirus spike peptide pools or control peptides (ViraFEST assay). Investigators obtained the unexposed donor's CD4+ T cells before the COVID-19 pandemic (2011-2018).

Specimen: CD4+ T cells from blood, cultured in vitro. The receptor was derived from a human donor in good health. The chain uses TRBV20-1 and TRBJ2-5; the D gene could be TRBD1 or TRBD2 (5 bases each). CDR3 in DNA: TGCAGTGCTCTACTCTACATGGGGCGGGCCTATGGGGAAGAGACCCAGTACTTC. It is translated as CSALLYMGRAYGEETQYF.